The 19 T cell receptor beta chains listed next were all sequenced from one sample in a study of blood T cell repertoires in COVID-19. TCRdb's table, derived via immunoSEQ multiplex PCR, lists solely in-frame clones and lacks some. Here the sample spans around 180,000 clones, around 81% being singletons. Specimen: peripheral blood. The receptors shown here come from an elderly woman with COVID-19, enrolled during active disease.

The J gene is TRBJ2-5, the V gene TRBV5-1; 11 nucleotides align to TRBD1. This CDR3 region has 15 residues. Germline CDR1 is SGHRS and CDR2 is YFSETQ. V was clipped by 2 bases and J by 7 bases; unmatched bases: 7. DNA for the CDR3: TGCGCCAGCAGCTTCAATCCGGGACAGGGGGGGACCCAGTACTTC. Translation: CASSFNPGQGGTQYF. Full variable domain (outside the CDR3, taken from reference TRBV5-1 and TRBJ2-5): KAGVTQTPRYLIKTRGQQVTLSCSPISGHRSVSWYQQTPGQGLQFLFEYFSETQRNKGNFPGRFSGRQFSNSRSEMNVSTLELGDSALYLCASSFNPGQGGTQYFGPGTRLLVL.

The V call is TRBV7-9, the J call TRBJ1-2; D ambiguous. This CDR3 is 15 amino acids long. V lost 5 bases and J lost 4, with 17 bases in between. CDR1 and CDR2 from the germline V gene are SEHNR and FQNEAQ (reference sequence). CDR3 protein: CASSQTPTEFYGYTF. The CDR3, as DNA: TGTGCCAGCAGCCAGACACCTACAGAGTTCTATGGCTACACCTTC.

The CDR3 region has the DNA TGTGCCAGCTCGCGCTCCGGGACAGGGGTTTACGAGCAGTACTTC. Translated, it gives CASSRSGTGVYEQYF. This rearrangement joins TRBV18 to TRBJ2-7, with 10 bases identical to TRBD1. Germline V gene data show CDR1 as KGHSH and CDR2 as LQKENI. The J segment lost 4 bases and the V segment lost 6 bases, leaving 9 bases of the junction unmatched. The CDR3 consists of 15 residues.

V usage is TRBV9 and J usage is TRBJ2-5; TRBD1 matches at 7 bases. CDR1 and CDR2 from the germline V gene are SGDLS and YYNGEE. Trimming cost V 0 bases and J 5 bases; bases outside gene matches: 16. This CDR3 contains 18 residues. The CDR3 loop reads CASSVVVERGRNAETQYF. The CDR3 nucleotides are TGTGCCAGCAGCGTAGTGGTCGAAAGGGGGCGAAACGCGGAGACCCAGTACTTC.

The chain links TRBV6-2 or TRBV6-3 to TRBJ2-2; D possibly corresponds to TRBD1 (6 bases). Trimming removed 4 bases at V and 5 bases at J, with 8 bases between. The germline gives CDR1 MNHEY, CDR2 SVGEGT. CDR3 length equals 13 residues. CDR3: CASSWTVTGELFF. In DNA, the CDR3 is TGTGCCAGCAGTTGGACAGTGACCGGGGAGCTGTTTTTT.

This clone has more than one count but fewer than ten. The CDR3 here is CASSLSPGAYYEQYF. In DNA form, the CDR3 reads TGTGCCAGCAGTTTATCCCCTGGGGCCTACTACGAGCAGTACTTC. The rearrangement links TRBV27 to TRBJ2-7, with a possible D match to TRBD1 (5 bases). Looked up from germline, CDR1 is MNHEY and CDR2 is SMNVEV (reference sequence). This CDR3 has 15 amino acids. Trimming shortened V by 0 bases and J by 3 bases, and 12 bases separated the two germline ends.

The chain couples TRBV27 to TRBJ2-1, with D possibly TRBD2 on 6 matching bases. The CDR3 totals 17 residues. The germline V gene has CDR1 MNHEY and CDR2 SMNVEV (reference sequence). V was trimmed by 1 base and J by 0 bases, leaving 13 bases between them. CDR3 protein: CASSLWYGGSSYNEQFF. The CDR3, as DNA: TGTGCCAGCAGTTTATGGTATGGGGGGAGCTCCTACAATGAGCAGTTCTTC.

The genes are TRBV5-4 and TRBJ2-7; 8 nucleotides line up with TRBD2. With V trimmed by 2 bases and J by 0 bases, 1 base remained unmatched. CDR1 SGHNT and CDR2 YYREEE come from the germline V gene (reference sequence). This CDR3 is built from 14 residues. CDR3: CASSFSGSSYEQYF. The CDR3 region has the DNA TGTGCCAGCAGCTTCAGCGGGAGCTCCTACGAGCAGTACTTC. The entire variable domain, with the rest obtained from reference TRBV5-4 and TRBJ2-7, is as follows: ETGVTQSPTHLIKTRGQQVTLRCSSQSGHNTVSWYQQALGQGPQFIFQYYREEENGRGNFPPRFSGLQFPNYSSELNVNALELDDSALYLCASSFSGSSYEQYFGPGTRLTVT.

This sequence joins TRBV18 and TRBJ1-3; D is unclear. V was shortened by 3 bases and J by 5 bases, with 14 bases between the two germline ends. This CDR3 has 15 residues. The germline V gene encodes CDR1 KGHSH and CDR2 LQKENI. This chain's CDR3 is CASSPEASRRNTIYF. CDR3 nucleotides: TGTGCCAGCTCACCGGAGGCGTCCCGTAGAAACACCATATATTTT.

The V gene is TRBV7-2, the J gene TRBJ2-1; D perhaps matches TRBD1 (5 bases). There are 17 residues in the CDR3. Trimming pared 1 base from V and 0 bases from J, leaving 13 bases between. The germline gives CDR1 SGHTA, CDR2 FQGNSA. The CDR3 nucleotides are TGTGCCAGCAGCTTAGGGGCAGGGCTCAGCTCCTACAATGAGCAGTTCTTC. Protein sequence: CASSLGAGLSSYNEQFF.

This chain uses TRBV5-1 with TRBJ2-5; no firm D call. The V end was cut by 0 bases, the J end by 4 bases, with 7 bases between. CDR1 is SGHRS and CDR2 is YFSETQ in the germline V gene. The CDR3 runs 13 residues. As DNA, the CDR3 is TGCGCCAGCAGCTTGGATTGGGCAGAGACCCAGTACTTC. It yields the protein CASSLDWAETQYF. Variable domain in full (rest from reference TRBV5-1 and TRBJ2-5): KAGVTQTPRYLIKTRGQQVTLSCSPISGHRSVSWYQQTPGQGLQFLFEYFSETQRNKGNFPGRFSGRQFSNSRSEMNVSTLELGDSALYLCASSLDWAETQYFGPGTRLLVL.

The V gene is TRBV4-1, the J gene TRBJ1-5, with 9 positions matching TRBD1. The germline V gene encodes CDR1 MGHRA and CDR2 YSYEKL. The ends lost 6 bases at V and 11 bases at J; junction bases unmatched: 14. This CDR3 is 15 amino acids long. The CDR3 loop is CASRPTPGQGKAQHF. DNA of the CDR3: TGCGCCAGCAGGCCCACTCCGGGACAGGGTAAGGCCCAGCATTTT.

The V and J genes are TRBV3-1 (or the pseudogene TRBV3-2) and TRBJ2-7, with a weak D call TRBD2 (6 bases). This CDR3 has 12 amino acids. Between the trimmed V and J ends, which lost 2 bases and 7 bases, there was a span of 9 bases. Germline assignment: CDR1 LGHDT and CDR2 YNNKEL (reference sequence). CDR3 amino acids: CASSQSGREQYF. For the CDR3, the DNA is TGTGCCAGCAGCCAAAGCGGGCGGGAGCAGTACTTC.

The chain couples TRBV5-4 to TRBJ1-3; D remains ambiguous. The CDR3 covers 14 residues. Trimming left V 4 bases short and J 0 bases short, with 8 bases between. Germline values: CDR1 SGHNT, CDR2 YYREEE (reference sequence). For the CDR3, the DNA is TGTGCCAGCAGCCTAAAAAACTCTGGAAACACCATATATTTT. Translation gives CASSLKNSGNTIYF.

The chain combines TRBV5-1 with TRBJ2-7; 8 positions match TRBD1. Looked up from germline, CDR1 is SGHRS and CDR2 is YFSETQ. J lost 1 base, V lost 2 bases, and 5 bases had no gene match. This CDR3 is 15 amino acids long. The CDR3, as DNA: TGCGCCAGCAGCTTACGGACAGGGCCTTCCTACGAGCAGTACTTC. Amino acid sequence: CASSLRTGPSYEQYF. Drawing the rest from reference TRBV5-1 and TRBJ2-7, the complete variable domain is KAGVTQTPRYLIKTRGQQVTLSCSPISGHRSVSWYQQTPGQGLQFLFEYFSETQRNKGNFPGRFSGRQFSNSRSEMNVSTLELGDSALYLCASSLRTGPSYEQYFGPGTRLTVT.

V is TRBV5-1 and J is TRBJ1-5, with 7 bases matching TRBD1. The germline V gene has CDR1 SGHRS and CDR2 YFSETQ. The CDR3 spans 14 residues. The ends lost 1 base at V and 7 bases at J; junction bases unmatched: 5. The CDR3 nucleotides read TGCGCCAGCAGCTTGACGGGAGGGGGCCAGCCCCAGCATTTT. The encoded protein is CASSLTGGGQPQHF.

The chain couples TRBV19 to TRBJ2-7; D unclear. Per the germline V gene, CDR1 is LNHDA and CDR2 is SQIVND (reference sequence). The CDR3 length is 16 residues. Between the trimmed V and J ends, which lost 2 bases and 3 bases, there was a span of 17 bases. CDR3 nucleotides: TGTGCCAGTAGTATAACGATTCAGGTACATCACTACGAGCAGTACTTC. Residues: CASSITIQVHHYEQYF.

CDR3 in amino acids: CASSLPNRVWGDTQYF. CDR3 coding DNA: TGTGCCAGCAGTTTGCCGAACAGGGTTTGGGGAGATACGCAGTATTTT. The chain links TRBV28 to TRBJ2-3; the D gene is possibly TRBD1 (6 bases). V was cut by 3 bases and J by 5 bases, with 18 bases left in between. The CDR3 runs to 16 residues. Germline V gene lookup returns CDR1 MDHEN and CDR2 SYDVKM. The full variable domain, in which reference TRBV28 and TRBJ2-3 provide the parts outside the CDR3, is DVKVTQSSRYLVKRTGEKVFLECVQDMDHENMFWYRQDPGLGLRLIYFSYDVKMKEKGDIPEGYSVSREKKERFSLILESASTNQTSMYLCASSLPNRVWGDTQYFGPGTRLTVL.

This chain connects TRBV6-5 to TRBJ1-2; maybe TRBD1 (5 bases). Per the germline V gene, CDR1 is MNHEY and CDR2 is SVGAGI. Between the trimmed V and J ends, which lost 0 bases and 3 bases, there was a span of 11 bases. This CDR3 contains 15 residues. The CDR3 region has the DNA TGTGCCAGCAGTTACTCTGGTGGGGCGGACTATGGCTACACCTTC. It yields the protein CASSYSGGADYGYTF.